The 14 T cell receptor beta chains below were found in one sample sequenced in a study of identical twins. In TCRdb, the 5' RACE reads were re-called with MiXCR into one record per CDR3 protein. The sample includes 260,000 or so distinct CDR3 sequences, around 7.6% of them seen just once. The same data also went into a second study, on yellow fever vaccine responses in identical twins.

The sequencing input was CD8+ T cells sorted from blood. Receptor source: a woman in her late teens or twenties in good health.

There are a few counts of this clonotype. The V gene is TRBV5-1, the J gene TRBJ2-3; D remains unclear. CDR1 is SGHRS, CDR2 YFSETQ, per germline. The CDR3 totals 14 residues. V lost 0 bases to trimming and J lost 3 bases, with 8 bases between them. The CDR3 DNA follows: TGCGCCAGCAGCTTGGAGGTCCAAACAGATACGCAGTATTTT. Translation: CASSLEVQTDTQYF.

This clonotype came up many times. The chain recombines TRBV28 with TRBJ2-7, with D tentatively TRBD2 (6 bases). The germline gives CDR1 MDHEN, CDR2 SYDVKM. The CDR3 runs to 13 residues. Trimming cost V 10 bases and J 2 bases, with 15 bases left between them. The CDR3 DNA follows: TGTGCCACCAACCCGGACTACCCCTACGAGCAGTACTTC. This translates into CATNPDYPYEQYF.

This clonotype was observed at least ten times. The rearrangement uses TRBV7-9 and TRBJ1-1; D perhaps matches TRBD1 (5 bases). The CDR3 runs 14 residues. Per the germline V gene, CDR1 is SEHNR and CDR2 is FQNEAQ (reference sequence). The germline V and J ends were trimmed by 8 bases and 1 base, with 14 bases remaining between them. CDR3: CASFSGPPNTEAFF. Here the CDR3 DNA reads TGTGCCAGCTTTTCGGGACCGCCGAACACTGAAGCTTTCTTT.

This chain connects TRBV7-8 to TRBJ2-7; 11 bases line up with TRBD2. The junction had 15 bases not matched to a gene; V was cut back by 3 bases and J by 5 bases. The CDR3 consists of 18 residues. Germline-derived CDR1 and CDR2 are SGHVS and FQNEAQ. CDR3 sequence (DNA): TGTGCCAGCAGCTTCCCCGGGACTAGCGGAAAGAATCCCCACGAGCAGTACTTC. Protein product: CASSFPGTSGKNPHEQYF.

The chain employs TRBV20-1 and TRBJ2-2, with D maybe TRBD2 (5 bases). V shed 6 bases and J shed 3 bases, with 8 bases lying between them. CDR3 size: 12 residues. Germline V CDR1 and CDR2: DFQATT, SNEGSKA (reference sequence). For the CDR3, the DNA is TGCAGTGCAATACTAGACACCGGGGAGCTGTTTTTT. Its protein is CSAILDTGELFF.

The rearrangement joins TRBV29-1 to TRBJ2-7; TRBD2 aligns across 8 bases. The junction had 18 bases not matched to a gene; V was cut back by 1 base and J by 4 bases. This CDR3 comprises 18 residues. The V gene's germline CDR1 is SQVTM and CDR2 ANQGSEA. CDR3 coding DNA: TGCAGCGTTGAAGCCCGGAGAAGCGGGAGTTCAGGTCCGTACGAGCAGTACTTC. This gives the protein CSVEARRSGSSGPYEQYF.

The rearrangement uses TRBV5-1 and TRBJ1-4; 12 bases line up with TRBD1. The CDR3 has 16 residues. CDR1 is SGHRS, CDR2 YFSETQ, per germline. V was clipped by 4 bases and J by 8 bases; unmatched bases: 9. CDR3 DNA: TGCGCCAGCAGCGTGGGACAGGGGGCCTCTGGAGAAAAACTGTTTTTT. This gives the protein CASSVGQGASGEKLFF.

The V and J genes are TRBV20-1 and TRBJ2-1, with 7 bases aligning to TRBD2. With 0 bases clipped from V and 3 bases from J, the junction kept 5 bases outside the gene matches. CDR1 DFQATT and CDR2 SNEGSKA come from the germline V gene (reference sequence). This CDR3 contains 15 residues. CDR3 nucleotides: TGCAGTGCTAGAGAGTTGGGCGGGAGCTACAATGAGCAGTTCTTC. Its protein product is CSARELGGSYNEQFF.

The CDR3 loop is CASSLYGGTDTQYF. As DNA, the CDR3 is TGTGCCAGCAGCTTATACGGCGGCACAGATACGCAGTATTTT. The chain employs TRBV7-6 and TRBJ2-3; no clear D. V lost 2 bases, J lost 1 base, and 7 bases lay in between. The CDR3 is made up of 14 amino acids. The germline gives CDR1 SGHVS, CDR2 FNYEAQ.

This clonotype occurred many times. The CDR3 is CASSRYIDTQYF. The CDR3 region has the DNA TGTGCCAGCAGTCGATATATAGATACGCAGTATTTT. The chain couples TRBV12-3 or TRBV12-4 to TRBJ2-3, with D unclear. The CDR3 consists of 12 residues. V was trimmed by 5 bases and J by 5 bases, leaving 8 bases between them.

The chain links TRBV9 to TRBJ2-1; the D call may be TRBD1 or TRBD2 (5 bases each). The CDR3 length is 15 residues. V lost 4 bases and J 8 bases, leaving 19 bases between the germline ends. Germline values: CDR1 SGDLS, CDR2 YYNGEE. CDR3 coding DNA: TGTGCCAGCAGCTTAACAGGTGCCTTGGGGGATGAGCAGTTCTTC. This encodes CASSLTGALGDEQFF.

On this clonotype itself: This sequence may be a read error, since a much larger clone differs from it by one base. The chain uses TRBV2 and TRBJ2-5, with D tentatively TRBD1 (5 bases). Germline CDR1 is SNHLY and CDR2 is FYNNEI. V lost 2 bases to trimming and J lost 4 bases, with 8 bases between them. The CDR3 contains 13 residues. The CDR3 nucleotides are TGTGCCAGCAGTGAATTGGGGCCAGAGACCCAGTACTTC. Translated, it gives CASSELGPETQYF.

V and J are TRBV6-5 and TRBJ2-1, with 7 bases matching TRBD2. V lost 2 bases, J lost 2 bases, and 3 bases stayed unmatched. The CDR3 extends over 15 amino acids. CDR1 MNHEY and CDR2 SVGAGI come from the germline V gene. The CDR3 loop is CASSYGGTTYNEQFF. In nucleotides, the CDR3 is TGTGCCAGCAGTTACGGCGGGACTACCTACAATGAGCAGTTCTTC.

This clonotype was seen only a few times. The CDR3 spells CATSEVGQSAKNIQYF. CDR3 sequence (DNA): TGTGCCACCAGTGAGGTAGGACAGTCAGCCAAAAACATTCAGTACTTC. The chain employs TRBV24-1 and TRBJ2-4; weak D call: TRBD1 (6 bases). Germline V gives CDR1 KGHDR, CDR2 SFDVKD. With 4 bases removed from V and 0 bases from J, the gap between germline ends came to 12 bases. CDR3 length: 16 amino acids.